This T cell receptor (beta chain) was captured in a study of identical twins. The germline gives CDR1 LGHDT, CDR2 YNNKEL (reference sequence). CDR3 length: 13 residues. The V gene lost 0 bases and the J gene lost 5 bases, with 8 bases spanning the gap. With no exceptions, donors were healthy Caucasians. Template switching, a step in the protocol, added a universal primer site, and cDNA carried unique molecular identifiers. TCRdb itself ran the 5' RACE reads through MiXCR, one entry per CDR3 protein. The table lists more than 350,000 distinct CDR3 sequences, 9% of them singletons. The sequenced sample was naive T cells sorted from blood. This clonotype originated in a woman aged 50 to 60 in good health. V and J are TRBV3-1 and TRBJ2-7; D unclear. CDR3 protein: CASSQDRMDEQYF. CDR3 DNA: TGTGCCAGCAGCCAAGACAGGATGGACGAGCAGTACTTC.